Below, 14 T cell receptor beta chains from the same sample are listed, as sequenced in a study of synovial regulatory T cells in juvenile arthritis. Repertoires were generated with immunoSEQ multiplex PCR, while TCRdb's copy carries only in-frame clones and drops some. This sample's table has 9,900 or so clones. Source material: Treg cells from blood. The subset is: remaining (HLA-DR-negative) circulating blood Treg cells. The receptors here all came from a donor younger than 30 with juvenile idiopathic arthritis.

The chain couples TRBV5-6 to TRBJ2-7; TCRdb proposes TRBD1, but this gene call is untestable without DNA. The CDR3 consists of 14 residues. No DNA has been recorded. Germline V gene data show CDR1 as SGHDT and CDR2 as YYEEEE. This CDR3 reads CASSLVGTGYEQYF.

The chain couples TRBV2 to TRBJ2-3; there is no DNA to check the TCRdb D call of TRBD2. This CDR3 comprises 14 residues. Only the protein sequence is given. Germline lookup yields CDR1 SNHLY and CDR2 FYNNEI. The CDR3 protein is CASNSGRALGTQYF.

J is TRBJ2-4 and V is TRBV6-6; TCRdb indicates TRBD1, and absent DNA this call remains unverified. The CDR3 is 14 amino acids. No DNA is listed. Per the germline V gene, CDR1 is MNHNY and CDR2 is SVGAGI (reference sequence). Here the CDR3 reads CASSQGQGINIQYF.

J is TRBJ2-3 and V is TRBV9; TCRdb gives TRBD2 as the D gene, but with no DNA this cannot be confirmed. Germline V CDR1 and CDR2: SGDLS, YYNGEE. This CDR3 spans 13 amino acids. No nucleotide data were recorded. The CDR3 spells CASSVYYTDTQYF. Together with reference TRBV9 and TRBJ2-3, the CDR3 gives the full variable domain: DSGVTQTPKHLITATGQRVTLRCSPRSGDLSVYWYQQSLDQGLQFLIQYYNGEERAKGNILERFSAQQFPDLHSELNLSSLELGDSALYFCASSVYYTDTQYFGPGTRLTVL.

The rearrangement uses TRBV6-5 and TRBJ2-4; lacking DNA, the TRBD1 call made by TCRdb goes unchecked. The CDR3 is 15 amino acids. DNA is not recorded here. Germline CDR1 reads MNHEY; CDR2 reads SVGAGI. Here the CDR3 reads CASRPAGAGGNIQYF.

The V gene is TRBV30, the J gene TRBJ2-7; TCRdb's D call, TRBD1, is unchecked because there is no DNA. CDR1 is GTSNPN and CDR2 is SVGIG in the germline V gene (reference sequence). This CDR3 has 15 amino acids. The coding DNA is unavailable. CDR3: CAWMQGRGRPYEQYF.

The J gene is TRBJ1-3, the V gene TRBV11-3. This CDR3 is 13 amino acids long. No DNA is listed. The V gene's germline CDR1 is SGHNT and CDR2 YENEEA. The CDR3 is CASSLGPGNTIYF.

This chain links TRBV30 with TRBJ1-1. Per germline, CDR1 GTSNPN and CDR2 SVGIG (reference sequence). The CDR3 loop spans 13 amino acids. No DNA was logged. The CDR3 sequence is CAWSVGLNTEAFF.

The CDR3 here is CASSLAGYGYTF. The chain combines TRBV7-9 with TRBJ1-2; the D gene TCRdb calls, TRBD1, cannot be checked with no DNA. The CDR3 spans 12 residues. Nucleotide data are not available. Germline V CDR1 and CDR2: SEHNR, FQNEAQ (reference sequence).

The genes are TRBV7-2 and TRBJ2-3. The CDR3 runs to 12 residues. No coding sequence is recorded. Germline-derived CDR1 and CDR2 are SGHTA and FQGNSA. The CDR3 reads CASSQRTDTQYF.

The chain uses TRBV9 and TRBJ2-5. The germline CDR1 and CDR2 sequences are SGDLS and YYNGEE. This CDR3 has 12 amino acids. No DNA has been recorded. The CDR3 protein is CASSVLGETQYF.

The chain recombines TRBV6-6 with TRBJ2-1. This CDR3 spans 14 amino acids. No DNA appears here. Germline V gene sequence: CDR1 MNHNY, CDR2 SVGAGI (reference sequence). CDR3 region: CASSQQQWRNEQFF.

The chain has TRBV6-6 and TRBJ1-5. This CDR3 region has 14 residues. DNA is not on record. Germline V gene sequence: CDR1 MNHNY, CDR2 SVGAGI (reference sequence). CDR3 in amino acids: CASSTSWGYQPQHF.

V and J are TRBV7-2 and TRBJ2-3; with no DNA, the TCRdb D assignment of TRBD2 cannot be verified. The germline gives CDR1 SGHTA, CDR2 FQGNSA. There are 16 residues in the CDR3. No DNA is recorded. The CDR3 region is CASSVTSGVRSDTQYF.